The rows below give T cell receptor beta chains drawn from one sample of a study of graft-versus-host responses after intestinal transplantation. The table came from immunoSEQ multiplex PCR; TCRdb's copy has only in-frame clones and leaves some out. This sample has under 80,000 clones; roughly 90% occur once, and the top ten carry roughly 0.64%. The sample here was PBMCs, taken 98 days after intestinal transplantation. The source is a human patient who received an intestinal transplant, so some T cells may come from the graft donor. CDR3s include the opening cysteine and the closing phenylalanine or tryptophan. A D gene is named only where the DNA matches it firmly. Clone sizes are given selectively: once, few, many, or a class where the clone is expanded.

clone size: .; J gene: TRBJ2-7; CDR3 length: 15; V gene: TRBV5-6; D gene: .; CDR3 DNA: TGTGCCAGCAGCTTAAGGGGTCCCCTCTCCTACGAGCAGTACTTC; CDR3 protein: CASSLRGPLSYEQYF
clone size: .; J gene: TRBJ2-1; CDR3 length: 17; V gene: TRBV7-9; D gene: TRBD2; CDR3 DNA: TGTGCCAGCAGCTTAATGCCGGGACTAGGCGGCTACAATGAGCAGTTCTTC; CDR3 protein: CASSLMPGLGGYNEQFF
clone size: .; J gene: TRBJ2-7; CDR3 length: 17; V gene: TRBV28; D gene: .; CDR3 DNA: TGTGCCAGCAGTTTACCCCCCGTGGGGCCCCTGACCTACGAGCAGTACTTC; CDR3 protein: CASSLPPVGPLTYEQYF
clone size: .; J gene: TRBJ2-7; CDR3 length: 11; V gene: TRBV19; D gene: .; CDR3 DNA: TGTGCCAGTAGTTCCTCCTACGAGCAGTACTTC; CDR3 protein: CASSSSYEQYF
clone size: few; J gene: TRBJ2-7; CDR3 length: 14; V gene: TRBV2; D gene: TRBD2; CDR3 DNA: TGTGCCAGCAGTGAACTAGCGGGAGTAGGGGAGCAGTACTTC; CDR3 protein: CASSELAGVGEQYF
clone size: .; J gene: TRBJ2-1; CDR3 length: 13; V gene: TRBV27; D gene: .; CDR3 DNA: TGTGCCAGCTTTCTATTAGGGTACAATGAGCAGTTCTTC; CDR3 protein: CASFLLGYNEQFF
clone size: once; J gene: TRBJ2-3; CDR3 length: 14; V gene: TRBV7-6; D gene: .; CDR3 DNA: TGTGCCAGCAGCTTAGGACAGACACAAGATACGCAGTATTTT; CDR3 protein: CASSLGQTQDTQYF
clone size: .; J gene: TRBJ2-3; CDR3 length: 14; V gene: TRBV10-1; D gene: .; CDR3 DNA: TGCGCCAGCAGTGAGTCGGACAGCACAGATACGCAGTATTTT; CDR3 protein: CASSESDSTDTQYF
clone size: .; J gene: TRBJ1-5; CDR3 length: 13; V gene: TRBV6-6; D gene: .; CDR3 DNA: TGTGCCAGCGGGGAGAGGAATAATCAGCCCCAGCATTTT; CDR3 protein: CASGERNNQPQHF
clone size: .; J gene: TRBJ2-3; CDR3 length: 14; V gene: TRBV6-4; D gene: .; CDR3 DNA: TGTGCCAGCAGTGGGCAGGGAAGCACAGATACGCAGTATTTT; CDR3 protein: CASSGQGSTDTQYF
clone size: once; J gene: TRBJ2-5; CDR3 length: 14; V gene: TRBV9; D gene: TRBD2; CDR3 DNA: TGTGCCAGCAGCGTAGCGGGGGGGTTAGAGACCCAGTACTTC; CDR3 protein: CASSVAGGLETQYF
clone size: .; J gene: TRBJ2-2; CDR3 length: 16; V gene: TRBV6-1; D gene: .; CDR3 DNA: TGTGCCAGCAGTGACCTGCTCGGGGGGAACACCGGGGAGCTGTTTTTT; CDR3 protein: CASSDLLGGNTGELFF
clone size: .; J gene: TRBJ1-2; CDR3 length: 17; V gene: TRBV28; D gene: TRBD1; CDR3 DNA: TGTGCCAGCAGTAGCCGGGGACAGGAGAAAAAAAACTATGGCTACACCTTC; CDR3 protein: CASSSRGQEKKNYGYTF
clone size: .; J gene: TRBJ2-7; CDR3 length: 13; V gene: TRBV6-1; D gene: .; CDR3 DNA: TGTGCCAGCATCTCCAGGGGCGATTACGAGCAGTACTTC; CDR3 protein: CASISRGDYEQYF
clone size: .; J gene: TRBJ2-7; CDR3 length: 11; V gene: TRBV6-1; D gene: .; CDR3 DNA: TGCGCCAGCAGTCAGTCCTACGAGCAGTACTTC; CDR3 protein: CASSQSYEQYF
clone size: .; J gene: TRBJ2-3; CDR3 length: 16; V gene: TRBV14; D gene: TRBD2; CDR3 DNA: TGTGCCAGCAGCCTGCGACTAGCAGCCTTCACAGATACGCAGTATTTT; CDR3 protein: CASSLRLAAFTDTQYF
clone size: .; J gene: TRBJ1-4; CDR3 length: 12; V gene: TRBV6-6; D gene: .; CDR3 DNA: TGTGCCAGCAGGGACCAGCAGGGCCCGCTGTTTTTT; CDR3 protein: CASRDQQGPLFF
clone size: .; J gene: TRBJ2-5; CDR3 length: 13; V gene: TRBV7-9; D gene: TRBD1; CDR3 DNA: TGTGCCAGCAATCCGGGACAGGGAGAGACCCAGTACTTC; CDR3 protein: CASNPGQGETQYF
clone size: .; J gene: TRBJ1-6; CDR3 length: 16; V gene: TRBV5-6; D gene: .; CDR3 DNA: TGTGCCAGCAGCTGGGACACAAGCTCCTATAATTCACCCCTCCACTTT; CDR3 protein: CASSWDTSSYNSPLHF
clone size: .; J gene: TRBJ2-7; CDR3 length: 15; V gene: TRBV6-5; D gene: .; CDR3 DNA: TGTGCCAGCAGTTACAAAGGGACGAGCTCCTACGAGCAGTACTTC; CDR3 protein: CASSYKGTSSYEQYF
clone size: .; J gene: TRBJ1-1; CDR3 length: 14; V gene: TRBV27; D gene: .; CDR3 DNA: TGTGCCAGCAGTTTATCGGGTTCGAACACTGAAGCTTTCTTT; CDR3 protein: CASSLSGSNTEAFF
clone size: .; J gene: TRBJ1-2; CDR3 length: 15; V gene: TRBV21-1; D gene: .; CDR3 DNA: TGTGCCAGCAGCTTGGGACAGTCCTTAGTTCTTGGCTACACCTTC; CDR3 protein: CASSLGQSLVLGYTF
clone size: .; J gene: TRBJ2-1; CDR3 length: 15; V gene: TRBV7-9; D gene: .; CDR3 DNA: TGTGCCAGCAGCCTATTGGGACACCTCCTGAATGAGCAGTTCTTC; CDR3 protein: CASSLLGHLLNEQFF
clone size: .; J gene: TRBJ2-1; CDR3 length: 15; V gene: TRBV7-9; D gene: TRBD2; CDR3 DNA: TGTGCCAGCAGCTTTGGACTAGCGGGAGGAAATGAGCAGTTCTTC; CDR3 protein: CASSFGLAGGNEQFF
clone size: .; J gene: TRBJ1-1; CDR3 length: 14; V gene: TRBV13; D gene: .; CDR3 DNA: TGTGCCACCTCGGCAGGCCCAGCGAACACTGAAGCTTTCTTT; CDR3 protein: CATSAGPANTEAFF
clone size: .; J gene: TRBJ2-1; CDR3 length: 15; V gene: TRBV29-1; D gene: TRBD1; CDR3 DNA: TGCAGCGTTGAAACAGGGGGCCGCTCCTACAATGAGCAGTTCTTC; CDR3 protein: CSVETGGRSYNEQFF
clone size: .; J gene: TRBJ2-5; CDR3 length: 15; V gene: TRBV7-9; D gene: TRBD1; CDR3 DNA: TGTGCCAGCAGCTTTGCGGCAGGGGGTATAGAGACCCAGTACTTC; CDR3 protein: CASSFAAGGIETQYF
clone size: .; J gene: TRBJ2-2; CDR3 length: 14; V gene: TRBV28; D gene: .; CDR3 DNA: TGTGCCAGCAGTTTTGGGGGTTTCGGCGGGGAGCTGTTTTTT; CDR3 protein: CASSFGGFGGELFF
clone size: .; J gene: TRBJ2-5; CDR3 length: 13; V gene: TRBV29-1; D gene: TRBD1; CDR3 DNA: TGCAGCGTTGAGGACAGGGACCAAGAGACCCAGTACTTC; CDR3 protein: CSVEDRDQETQYF
clone size: .; J gene: TRBJ1-5; CDR3 length: 17; V gene: TRBV28; D gene: .; CDR3 DNA: TGTGCCAGCAGTCCCAGGGGAGGGGTCGGTAACAATCAGCCCCAGCATTTT; CDR3 protein: CASSPRGGVGNNQPQHF
clone size: .; J gene: TRBJ2-1; CDR3 length: 18; V gene: TRBV4-2; D gene: TRBD1; CDR3 DNA: TGTGCCAGCAGCCAAGGAGACTTTCCGGGACAGGGGGCGAATGAGCAGTTCTTC; CDR3 protein: CASSQGDFPGQGANEQFF
clone size: .; J gene: TRBJ2-3; CDR3 length: 15; V gene: TRBV5-6; D gene: TRBD1; CDR3 DNA: TGTGCCAGCAGCTTGAGGGGGACAGGCACAGATACGCAGTATTTT; CDR3 protein: CASSLRGTGTDTQYF
clone size: once; J gene: TRBJ2-5; CDR3 length: 16; V gene: TRBV9; D gene: TRBD1; CDR3 DNA: TGTGCCAGCAGCGTCGGGGGGGACAGGGGATGGGAGACCCAGTACTTC; CDR3 protein: CASSVGGDRGWETQYF
clone size: .; J gene: TRBJ2-5; CDR3 length: 13; V gene: TRBV5-1; D gene: .; CDR3 DNA: TGCGCCAGCAGCCAGTGGGCTGGGGAGACCCAGTACTTC; CDR3 protein: CASSQWAGETQYF
clone size: .; J gene: TRBJ2-5; CDR3 length: 15; V gene: TRBV5-1; D gene: TRBD1; CDR3 DNA: TGCGCCAGCAGCTCCTTGGACAGGCTTGAAGAGACCCAGTACTTC; CDR3 protein: CASSSLDRLEETQYF
clone size: .; J gene: TRBJ1-1; CDR3 length: 15; V gene: TRBV7-2; D gene: .; CDR3 DNA: TGTGCCAGCAGCTTAGCCTACGGAGGGAACACTGAAGCTTTCTTT; CDR3 protein: CASSLAYGGNTEAFF
clone size: .; J gene: TRBJ2-4; CDR3 length: 15; V gene: TRBV19; D gene: .; CDR3 DNA: TGTGCCAGTAACAGTGGGGGCTCGGGCAAAAACATTCAGTACTTC; CDR3 protein: CASNSGGSGKNIQYF
clone size: .; J gene: TRBJ2-7; CDR3 length: 17; V gene: TRBV5-6; D gene: TRBD1; CDR3 DNA: TGTGCCAGCAGCGCGCCCCCTTACAGGGGGCTAAACTACGAGCAGTACTTC; CDR3 protein: CASSAPPYRGLNYEQYF
clone size: .; J gene: TRBJ2-1; CDR3 length: 16; V gene: TRBV19; D gene: .; CDR3 DNA: TGTGCCAGTAGTATAGGCGACTTCAGCTCCTACAATGAGCAGCTCTTC; CDR3 protein: CASSIGDFSSYNEQLF
clone size: .; J gene: TRBJ1-4; CDR3 length: 13; V gene: TRBV6-5; D gene: TRBD1; CDR3 DNA: TGTGCCAGCAGCACCCGGACAGGGGAAAAACTGTTTTTT; CDR3 protein: CASSTRTGEKLFF
clone size: .; J gene: TRBJ2-5; CDR3 length: 13; V gene: TRBV5-4; D gene: .; CDR3 DNA: TGTGCCAGCAGCTTGCTACAAGGGGAGACCCAGTACTTC; CDR3 protein: CASSLLQGETQYF
clone size: .; J gene: TRBJ2-1; CDR3 length: 14; V gene: TRBV29-1; D gene: .; CDR3 DNA: TGCAGCGTAGAGATAGAGTACTCCTACAATGAGCAGTTCTTC; CDR3 protein: CSVEIEYSYNEQFF
clone size: .; J gene: TRBJ2-6; CDR3 length: 16; V gene: TRBV19; D gene: .; CDR3 DNA: TGTGCCAGTAGTATAACTGGAGGCTCTGGGGCCAACGTCCTGACTTTC; CDR3 protein: CASSITGGSGANVLTF
clone size: .; J gene: TRBJ2-3; CDR3 length: 17; V gene: TRBV5-8; D gene: .; CDR3 DNA: TGTGCCAGCAGCCGGGCGGCCTGGCAGGGGCCCACAGATACGCAGTATTTT; CDR3 protein: CASSRAAWQGPTDTQYF
clone size: .; J gene: TRBJ2-1; CDR3 length: 12; V gene: TRBV2; D gene: .; CDR3 DNA: TGTGCCAGCAGTGATTTCCGGGATGAGCAGTTCTTC; CDR3 protein: CASSDFRDEQFF
clone size: .; J gene: TRBJ2-6; CDR3 length: 14; V gene: TRBV6-6; D gene: .; CDR3 DNA: TGTGCCAGCAGTCCTTTCTCTGGGGCCAACGTCCTGACTTTC; CDR3 protein: CASSPFSGANVLTF
clone size: .; J gene: TRBJ2-3; CDR3 length: 15; V gene: TRBV2; D gene: TRBD2; CDR3 DNA: TGTGCCAGCGAGGATAGCCCCGGGGGGGGAGATACGCAGTATTTT; CDR3 protein: CASEDSPGGGDTQYF
clone size: .; J gene: TRBJ1-4; CDR3 length: 14; V gene: TRBV25-1; D gene: .; CDR3 DNA: TGTGCCAGCAGTGTAGACAGTATAAGAGAAAAACTGTTTTTT; CDR3 protein: CASSVDSIREKLFF
clone size: .; J gene: TRBJ2-7; CDR3 length: 15; V gene: TRBV11-1; D gene: .; CDR3 DNA: TGTGCCAGCAGCTTATGGGGGGAGCAGGACTACGAGCAGTACTTC; CDR3 protein: CASSLWGEQDYEQYF
clone size: .; J gene: TRBJ1-2; CDR3 length: 14; V gene: TRBV28; D gene: .; CDR3 DNA: TGTGCCAGCAGTTCCACGACAGCCAACTATGGCTACACCTTC; CDR3 protein: CASSSTTANYGYTF
clone size: .; J gene: TRBJ2-1; CDR3 length: 15; V gene: TRBV6-1; D gene: .; CDR3 DNA: TGTGCCAGCAGGGCCGGGACCTTCTCCTACAATGAGCAGTTCTTC; CDR3 protein: CASRAGTFSYNEQFF
clone size: .; J gene: TRBJ2-1; CDR3 length: 16; V gene: TRBV7-7; D gene: .; CDR3 DNA: TGTGCTAGCAGTGTGGAAGGCAGGGTGGGGTACAATGAGCAGTTCTTC; CDR3 protein: CASSVEGRVGYNEQFF
clone size: .; J gene: TRBJ1-1; CDR3 length: 14; V gene: TRBV30; D gene: TRBD1; CDR3 DNA: TGTGCCTGGAGTTTACGAGGGGGCGGCACTGAAGCTTTCTTT; CDR3 protein: CAWSLRGGGTEAFF